This T cell receptor beta chain was identified during a study of blood T cell repertoires in COVID-19. Sequencing was performed with immunoSEQ multiplex PCR; in TCRdb, only in-frame clones are kept and a portion is missing. The data contain 100,000 to 150,000 clones, 75% to 90% of them singletons. In its sample, this clone was seen once. The specimen sequenced was peripheral blood. This receptor was taken from a man in his 70s with active or convalescent COVID-19.

The CDR3 DNA follows: TGTGCCAGCAGGACAGGGGGCTTGCCCCAGCATTTT. Translated: CASRTGGLPQHF. The rearrangement links TRBV27 to TRBJ1-5; TRBD1 aligns across 10 bases. V lost 6 bases, J lost 9 bases, and 2 bases stayed unmatched. The CDR3 totals 12 residues. Germline V gene data show CDR1 as MNHEY and CDR2 as SMNVEV (reference sequence).